One sample yielded the 7 T cell receptor beta chains listed below, sequenced in a study of read filtering for tumor transcriptome and immune sequencing. From roughly 0.4 ug of RNA, a library with molecular barcoded alpha/delta and beta/gamma adaptors was made. MiXCR was run by TCRdb on the reads, yielding one entry per CDR3 protein. The repertoire holds some 50,000 distinct CDR3 sequences, about a fifth seen once, with under 40% in the top ten. The specimen was a population of CD138-negative cells sorted from bone marrow. All receptors come from a donor aged 40 or older with multiple myeloma.

This clonotype appeared many times. V and J are TRBV7-2 and TRBJ1-4; D is possibly TRBD1 (5 bases). Trimming took off 2 bases at V and 3 bases at J, with 10 bases between the two ends. The CDR3 runs 15 residues. Germline V gives CDR1 SGHTA, CDR2 FQGNSA. CDR3 residues: CASSLQGLANEKLFF. The CDR3 DNA follows: TGTGCCAGCAGCTTACAGGGTCTAGCTAATGAAAAACTGTTTTTT.

This clonotype was seen only a few times. The gene calls are TRBV11-3 and TRBJ2-5; D possibly matches TRBD1 or TRBD2 (6 bases each). The germline V and J ends were trimmed by 7 bases and 5 bases, with 14 bases remaining between them. CDR3 length: 13 amino acids. The germline gives CDR1 SGHNT, CDR2 YENEEA. The CDR3 DNA reads as TGTGCCAGCACCCGGGGGCAGGAGGAGACCCAGTACTTC. As protein: CASTRGQEETQYF.

CDR3 sequence reads: CSARAGRGIQPQHF. The CDR3 DNA is TGCAGTGCTAGAGCAGGCAGGGGGATTCAGCCCCAGCATTTT. The chain couples TRBV20-1 to TRBJ1-5; TRBD1 matches at 7 bases. CDR3 size: 14 residues. The V gene's germline CDR1 is DFQATT and CDR2 SNEGSKA (reference sequence). The V segment lost 1 base and the J segment 6 bases; nucleotides outside the gene matches: 6.

This clonotype was seen many times. This rearrangement joins TRBV9 to TRBJ2-1, with 8 bases lining up with TRBD2. CDR3 size: 18 residues. CDR1 is SGDLS, CDR2 YYNGEE, per germline. J was trimmed by 8 bases and V by 0 bases; bases with no gene match: 16. The CDR3: CASSVALESGRFNDEQFF. The DNA of the CDR3 is TGTGCCAGCAGCGTAGCCCTAGAGAGCGGGAGATTTAACGATGAGCAGTTCTTC.

This clonotype was seen more than once but under ten times. The chain carries TRBV27 and TRBJ1-5, with 7 bases aligning to TRBD1. CDR1 is MNHEY, CDR2 SMNVEV, per germline (reference sequence). This CDR3 comprises 15 residues. Unmatched junction bases numbered 9, after V lost 7 bases and J lost 3 bases. Written as DNA, the CDR3 is TGTGCCAGCAATGACAGGGAAGGCGACAATCAGCCCCAGCATTTT. It is translated as CASNDREGDNQPQHF.

This clonotype came up many times. CDR3 in amino acids: CASSLADSTDTQYF. CDR3 coding DNA: TGCGCCAGCAGCTTGGCGGACAGCACAGATACGCAGTATTTT. The chain combines TRBV5-1 with TRBJ2-3; D not resolved. This CDR3 contains 14 residues. CDR1 and CDR2 from the germline V gene are SGHRS and YFSETQ. Trimming took off 0 bases at V and 0 bases at J, with 5 bases between the two ends.

This clonotype has just a few counts. This chain connects TRBV29-1 to TRBJ2-3; possibly TRBD2 for D (6 bases). V was shortened by 4 bases and J by 12 bases, with 11 bases between the two germline ends. The CDR3 contains 10 residues. Germline CDR1 and CDR2: SQVTM and ANQGSEA. Here the CDR3 DNA reads TGCAGCGTTGCGGCGGGACCTCAGTATTTT. The encoded protein is CSVAAGPQYF.